This entry lists 28 T cell receptor beta chains sequenced from one sample in a study of blood T cell repertoires in COVID-19. Produced via immunoSEQ multiplex PCR; TCRdb's table is partial and in-frame only. The data hold about 380,000 clones, with roughly nine tenths observed a single time. Sequencing was performed on peripheral blood. The source is a middle-aged man with acute or convalescent COVID-19.

V is TRBV7-9 and J is TRBJ2-3; 7 bases are a match to TRBD1. The ends lost 5 bases at V and 1 base at J; junction bases unmatched: 9. This CDR3 contains 16 residues. The germline V gene encodes CDR1 SEHNR and CDR2 FQNEAQ (reference sequence). CDR3 sequence reads: CASSPPGTARTDTQYF. The CDR3 DNA is TGTGCCAGCAGCCCGCCCGGGACAGCACGCACAGATACGCAGTATTTT. Full variable domain (rest looked up from reference TRBV7-9 and TRBJ2-3): DTGVSQNPRHKITKRGQNVTFRCDPISEHNRLYWYRQTLGQGPEFLTYFQNEAQLEKSRLLSDRFSAERPKGSFSTLEIQRTEQGDSAMYLCASSPPGTARTDTQYFGPGTRLTVL.

This clone was detected many times. This chain connects TRBV2 to TRBJ1-6, with 11 bases lining up with TRBD1. Germline V CDR1 and CDR2: SNHLY, FYNNEI. The CDR3 is made up of 15 amino acids. Trimming took 6 bases from V and 5 from J; bases not matched to a gene: 3. CDR3 protein: CASRDRGPDNSPLHF. Here the CDR3 DNA reads TGTGCCAGCAGGGACAGGGGGCCGGATAATTCACCCCTCCACTTT.

This chain connects TRBV28 to TRBJ2-7; 10 nucleotides agree with TRBD1. CDR3 size: 18 residues. The trim removed 5 bases at V and 1 base at J, leaving 14 bases unmatched. CDR1 and CDR2 (germline): MDHEN, SYDVKM. Written as DNA, the CDR3 is TGTGCCAGCAGTCCTTATAAGCCGGGACAGGGGTTTTCCTACGAGCAGTACTTC. It encodes CASSPYKPGQGFSYEQYF.

V gene TRBV28 combines with J gene TRBJ2-7, with D possibly TRBD1 on 7 matching bases. The V gene's germline CDR1 is MDHEN and CDR2 SYDVKM. The CDR3 covers 13 residues. V was clipped by 5 bases and J by 2 bases, with 10 bases between them. This CDR3 is CASSGGGPYEQYF. Written as DNA, the CDR3 is TGTGCCAGCAGTGGAGGGGGCCCCTACGAGCAGTACTTC.

This chain links TRBV6-2 or TRBV6-3 with TRBJ1-5; 10 positions agree with TRBD1. This CDR3 is 15 amino acids long. Per the germline V gene, CDR1 is MNHEY and CDR2 is SVGEGT. Losses at the gene ends were 6 bases for V and 5 bases for J; bases not matched to a gene: 7. CDR3 coding DNA: TGTGCCAGCAGCCTCGACAGGGGGCAATATCAGCCCCAGCATTTT. It is translated as CASSLDRGQYQPQHF.

The chain joins TRBV12-3 or TRBV12-4 to TRBJ1-1; D perhaps matches TRBD1 (5 bases). V lost 7 bases, J lost 1 base, and 10 bases lay in between. The CDR3 sequence is 13 residues long. CDR3 coding DNA: TGTGCCAGCACCTTGACAGAGAACACTGAAGCTTTCTTT. Protein product: CASTLTENTEAFF.

The chain couples TRBV6-5 to TRBJ1-2; TRBD1 is a possible D gene (5 bases). The CDR3 is made up of 15 amino acids. The germline V gene encodes CDR1 MNHEY and CDR2 SVGAGI. V shed 6 bases and J shed 7 bases, with 21 bases lying between them. Here the CDR3 DNA reads TGTGCCAGCAGCTACGCGGGGCAACCTAGGAGTGGCTACACCTTC. Protein: CASSYAGQPRSGYTF.

This clone was picked up one time. This rearrangement joins TRBV28 to TRBJ2-2; 7 positions match TRBD1. The CDR3 extends over 16 amino acids. CDR1 is MDHEN, CDR2 SYDVKM, per germline. V lost 5 bases and J lost 1; bases outside the gene matches: 7. CDR3 sequence reads: CASSPLRGRNTGELFF. CDR3 sequence (DNA): TGTGCCAGCAGTCCCCTCAGGGGGAGGAACACCGGGGAGCTGTTTTTT.

This chain links TRBV5-4 with TRBJ1-1; tentative D call: TRBD1 (5 bases). Germline CDR1 reads SGHNT; CDR2 reads YYREEE (reference sequence). Trimming removed 3 bases from V and 7 bases from J, with 16 bases in between. This CDR3 contains 14 residues. The CDR3 bases are TGTGCCAGCAGCTGGGGCAGAGGCCCCCGTGAAGCTTTCTTT. As protein: CASSWGRGPREAFF. The full variable domain, completed using reference TRBV5-4 and TRBJ1-1, is ETGVTQSPTHLIKTRGQQVTLRCSSQSGHNTVSWYQQALGQGPQFIFQYYREEENGRGNFPPRFSGLQFPNYSSELNVNALELDDSALYLCASSWGRGPREAFFGQGTRLTVV.

The chain carries TRBV7-9 and TRBJ2-3; 14 bases are shared with TRBD2. The V gene's germline CDR1 is SEHNR and CDR2 FQNEAQ (reference sequence). The CDR3 has 17 amino acids. The V and J ends lost 5 bases and 7 bases, in that order; junction bases with no gene match: 11. Here the CDR3 DNA reads TGTGCCAGCAGCCCGGCAGGAGGGACTAGCGGGGGACATACGCAGTATTTT. As protein: CASSPAGGTSGGHTQYF.

The chain joins TRBV2 to TRBJ2-4, with a weak D call TRBD2 (6 bases). CDR1 is SNHLY and CDR2 is FYNNEI in the germline V gene. The CDR3 covers 15 residues. Trimming stripped 5 bases from V and 0 bases from J, with 11 bases between. The CDR3: CASSPGDLAKNIQYF. The CDR3 DNA reads TGTGCCAGCAGTCCGGGGGACCTAGCCAAAAACATTCAGTACTTC. The full variable domain, with the rest looked up from reference TRBV2 and TRBJ2-4, is EPEVTQTPSHQVTQMGQEVILRCVPISNHLYFYWYRQILGQKVEFLVSFYNNEISEKSEIFDDQFSVERPDGSNFTLKIRSTKLEDSAMYFCASSPGDLAKNIQYFGAGTRLSVL.

The chain joins TRBV19 to TRBJ1-1, with 7 positions matching TRBD1. Germline CDR1 is LNHDA and CDR2 is SQIVND (reference sequence). Trimming took 9 bases from V and 1 from J; bases not matched to a gene: 11. The CDR3 contains 15 residues. The CDR3 is CASQRTGLPNTEAFF. The CDR3 nucleotides are TGTGCCAGCCAACGGACAGGATTACCGAACACTGAAGCTTTCTTT.

The chain recombines TRBV5-6 with TRBJ2-1, with D uncertain. CDR3 length equals 13 residues. Germline values: CDR1 SGHDT, CDR2 YYEEEE. V lost 0 bases and J 12 bases, leaving 13 bases between the germline ends. The CDR3 protein is CASSLATYSGQFF. For the CDR3, the DNA is TGTGCCAGCAGCTTGGCCACGTACTCCGGGCAGTTCTTC.

The chain links TRBV7-2 to TRBJ2-1; D perhaps matches TRBD1 (6 bases). V was clipped by 1 base and J by 10 bases, with 14 bases between them. The CDR3 loop spans 14 amino acids. Germline V gene data show CDR1 as SGHTA and CDR2 as FQGNSA. The CDR3, as DNA: TGTGCCAGCAGCTTAGTGCAGGGGCGGCAGGAGCAGTTCTTC. Protein product: CASSLVQGRQEQFF.

The rearrangement joins TRBV6-2 or TRBV6-3 to TRBJ2-5, with TRBD2 matching over 7 bases. V dropped 5 bases and J dropped 2; count of bases not matched to a gene: 8. Germline V gives CDR1 MNHEY, CDR2 SVGEGT. CDR3 length: 15 amino acids. The CDR3: CASSSSGAGQETQYF. The CDR3 nucleotides are TGTGCCAGCAGTAGCAGCGGGGCAGGGCAAGAGACCCAGTACTTC.

This clone was picked up a small number of times. The chain couples TRBV2 to TRBJ1-4; D is possibly TRBD1 (5 bases). The CDR3 length is 15 residues. The germline V gene encodes CDR1 SNHLY and CDR2 FYNNEI. Trimming took off 6 bases at V and 5 bases at J, with 16 bases between the two ends. CDR3 DNA sequence: TGTGCCAGCAGCGATGGTGGGGCCTCAAATGAAAAACTGTTTTTT. It specifies CASSDGGASNEKLFF.

The chain carries TRBV3-1 (or the pseudogene TRBV3-2) and TRBJ2-7; 11 bases line up with TRBD1. Germline lookup yields CDR1 LGHDT and CDR2 YNNKEL (reference sequence). The CDR3 has 18 amino acids. J was trimmed by 2 bases and V by 0 bases; bases with no gene match: 9. The CDR3 is CASSQDFRGTGGTYEQYF. The CDR3 coding sequence is TGTGCCAGCAGCCAAGATTTCCGGGGGACAGGGGGAACCTACGAGCAGTACTTC.

This clone was picked up one time. The genes are TRBV28 and TRBJ1-3, with D perhaps TRBD1 (5 bases). Germline V CDR1 and CDR2: MDHEN, SYDVKM. The V end was cut by 8 bases, the J end by 11 bases, with 16 bases between. CDR3 size: 12 residues. For the CDR3, the DNA is TGTGCCAGCGCTCTAGGCGGACACCCCATATATTTT. It codes for CASALGGHPIYF.

CDR3 nucleotides: TGTGCCACCAGCATCGGGGGGGCTCTCAACACCGGGGAGCTGTTTTTT. It specifies CATSIGGALNTGELFF. The chain employs TRBV15 and TRBJ2-2; 8 bases are a match to TRBD2. In germline, CDR1 is LNHNV, CDR2 YYDKDF (reference sequence). Trimming took 4 bases from V and 2 from J; bases not matched to a gene: 6. The length of the CDR3 is 16 residues.

The chain recombines TRBV27 with TRBJ1-1, with D perhaps TRBD1 (5 bases). V lost 5 bases and J 6 bases, leaving 13 bases between the germline ends. CDR3 size: 13 residues. In germline, CDR1 is MNHEY, CDR2 SMNVEV (reference sequence). CDR3 coding DNA: TGTGCCAGCAGTCAAGCGGGGGATCCTGAAGCTTTCTTT. This translates into CASSQAGDPEAFF.

The chain employs TRBV3-1 (or the pseudogene TRBV3-2) and TRBJ2-1; 9 bases match TRBD2. This CDR3 has 14 amino acids. The V segment lost 0 bases and the J segment 16 bases; nucleotides outside the gene matches: 10. Germline CDR1 is LGHDT and CDR2 is YNNKEL (reference sequence). In DNA form, the CDR3 reads TGTGCCAGCAGCCAAGAAGGTAGCGGGGGTGCCTTATTCTTC. Its protein is CASSQEGSGGALFF.

This chain links TRBV28 with TRBJ1-5; D is ambiguous. Germline V lookup: CDR1 MDHEN, CDR2 SYDVKM. The CDR3 is 16 residues long. Deletions cut 4 bases from V and 3 bases from J, with 16 bases between. The CDR3 nucleotides read TGTGCCAGCAGTTCCGGAGAGGGTCCACACAATCAGCCCCAGCATTTT. Protein product: CASSSGEGPHNQPQHF.

The chain employs TRBV7-2 and TRBJ1-5, with D unclear. V gave up 3 bases and J gave up 1 base, with 4 bases separating them. The CDR3 has 13 amino acids. CDR1 is SGHTA, CDR2 FQGNSA, per germline. CDR3 amino acids: CASSFRSNQPQHF. The CDR3 nucleotides are TGTGCCAGCAGCTTCAGAAGCAATCAGCCCCAGCATTTT.

This chain uses TRBV18 with TRBJ2-7; 10 bases fit TRBD1. The CDR3 contains 18 residues. The germline CDR1 and CDR2 sequences are KGHSH and LQKENI. Trimming at V came to 1 base and at J to 2 bases, leaving 11 bases not matched to a gene. CDR3 sequence (DNA): TGTGCCAGCTCACCACGCGGGGAAGGACAGGGGGGTACCTACGAGCAGTACTTC. Its protein is CASSPRGEGQGGTYEQYF.

V is TRBV6-5 and J is TRBJ2-1; TRBD1 matches at 9 bases. Germline-derived CDR1 and CDR2 are MNHEY and SVGAGI. The junction had 7 bases not matched to a gene; V was cut back by 1 base and J by 6 bases. This CDR3 is built from 16 residues. The CDR3 coding sequence is TGTGCCAGCAGTTACTATCGGACAGGGGTGCGCAATGAGCAGTTCTTC. This sequence encodes CASSYYRTGVRNEQFF.

J is TRBJ2-2 and V is TRBV19; 9 bases fit TRBD1. Germline V gene lookup returns CDR1 LNHDA and CDR2 SQIVND (reference sequence). V was clipped by 4 bases and J by 2 bases; unmatched bases: 11. The CDR3 consists of 18 residues. Here the CDR3 reads CASSKITGGWPNTGELFF. The CDR3 nucleotides read TGTGCCAGTAGTAAGATAACAGGGGGCTGGCCAAACACCGGGGAGCTGTTTTTT. Looking up the rest from reference TRBV19 and TRBJ2-2 gives the full variable domain: DGGITQSPKYLFRKEGQNVTLSCEQNLNHDAMYWYRQDPGQGLRLIYYSQIVNDFQKGDIAEGYSVSREKKESFPLTVTSAQKNPTAFYLCASSKITGGWPNTGELFFGEGSRLTVL.

CDR3 in amino acids: CASSPRTGAVRGNTEAFF. For the CDR3, the DNA is TGTGCCAGCTCACCCCGAACAGGGGCCGTCAGAGGGAACACTGAAGCTTTCTTT. The rearrangement uses TRBV18 and TRBJ1-1; TRBD1 aligns across 7 bases. Germline trimming cut 3 bases from V and 1 base from J; bases unmatched to any gene: 14. The CDR3 contains 18 residues. In germline, CDR1 is KGHSH, CDR2 LQKENI.

The chain links TRBV10-3 to TRBJ2-6; TRBD1 aligns across 7 bases. Trimming took 8 bases from V and 4 from J; bases not matched to a gene: 5. CDR1 is ENHRY, CDR2 SYGVKD, per germline. The CDR3 runs to 14 residues. DNA of the CDR3: TGTGCCATCTTAGGGACAGCCGGGGCCAACGTCCTGACTTTC. It codes for CAILGTAGANVLTF.